Presented here are 8 T cell receptor beta chains from one specimen sequenced in a study of T cells after yellow fever vaccination. Via MiXCR, TCRdb re-called the 5' RACE reads, giving one row per CDR3 protein. The table includes about 120,000 distinct CDR3 sequences, almost 9% detected once. Source: CD8+ T cells sorted from PBMCs, taken on the day of the yellow fever booster vaccination. These TCRs come from a man aged 18 to 30 who received the YFV17D yellow fever vaccine.

This clonotype was picked up many times. The V gene is TRBV7-2, the J gene TRBJ2-1; either TRBD1 or TRBD2 may fit D (5 bases each). Germline V gene data show CDR1 as SGHTA and CDR2 as FQGNSA. V lost 3 bases to trimming and J lost 8 bases, with 11 bases between them. The CDR3 length is 13 residues. CDR3 bases: TGTGCCAGCAGCTTGGGGGATGTCGATGAGCAGTTCTTC. As protein: CASSLGDVDEQFF.

The rearrangement links TRBV20-1 to TRBJ2-1, with a tentative D call TRBD2 (5 bases). CDR3 length: 11 amino acids. The ends were cut back, 1 base at V and 12 bases at J, with 10 bases in the middle. Germline assignment: CDR1 DFQATT and CDR2 SNEGSKA (reference sequence). The CDR3 here is CSARAVEGQFF. The CDR3 nucleotides read TGCAGTGCTAGAGCCGTCGAGGGGCAGTTCTTC.

This clonotype was seen many times. V is TRBV4-1 and J is TRBJ1-1; weak D call: TRBD1 (5 bases). The CDR3 runs 18 residues. V shed 0 bases and J shed 1 base, with 18 bases lying between them. The V gene's germline CDR1 is MGHRA and CDR2 YSYEKL. CDR3 nucleotide sequence: TGCGCCAGCAGCCAAGACCCCTACAGGAACTCAGCGAACACTGAAGCTTTCTTT. It codes for CASSQDPYRNSANTEAFF.

This chain links TRBV4-1 with TRBJ2-5; tentative D call: TRBD1 (6 bases). Germline V gene data show CDR1 as MGHRA and CDR2 as YSYEKL. The CDR3 extends over 13 amino acids. V lost 1 base and J lost 4, with 7 bases in between. The CDR3 protein is CASSQVRGETQYF. CDR3 nucleotides: TGCGCCAGCAGCCAAGTCAGGGGAGAGACCCAGTACTTC.

This chain links TRBV6-6 with TRBJ1-1; TRBD1 might be the D (6 bases). The ends were cut back, 1 base at V and 1 base at J, with 13 bases in the middle. CDR3 length: 16 amino acids. In germline, CDR1 is MNHNY, CDR2 SVGAGI (reference sequence). In nucleotides, the CDR3 is TGTGCCAGCAGTTACTGGACCGGGACAACGAACACTGAAGCTTTCTTT. It codes for CASSYWTGTTNTEAFF.

The table lists this clonotype with many counts. This CDR3 is CASSLEGQGTHNEQFF. The CDR3 region has the DNA TGCGCCAGCAGCTTGGAGGGACAGGGGACCCACAATGAGCAGTTCTTC. V usage is TRBV5-1 and J usage is TRBJ2-1; TRBD1 aligns across 10 bases. V was pared by 0 bases and J by 5 bases, with 5 bases of the junction left unmatched. Germline V gene lookup returns CDR1 SGHRS and CDR2 YFSETQ. This CDR3 spans 16 amino acids.

This chain joins TRBV9 and TRBJ2-5, with D possibly being TRBD1 or TRBD2 (6 bases each). Germline values: CDR1 SGDLS, CDR2 YYNGEE. V was trimmed by 1 base and J by 5 bases, leaving 15 bases between them. The CDR3 has 15 residues. CDR3 residues: CASSVRGALGETQYF. The CDR3 DNA sequence: TGTGCCAGCAGCGTAAGGGGGGCCCTCGGGGAGACCCAGTACTTC.

The sample holds many counts of this clonotype. The chain carries TRBV18 and TRBJ2-5, with D tentatively TRBD2 (5 bases). The germline V gene encodes CDR1 KGHSH and CDR2 LQKENI. The CDR3 contains 20 residues. Deletions cut 3 bases from V and 0 bases from J, with 26 bases between. As DNA, the CDR3 is TGTGCCAGCTCACCTCCACCGGGCCGAGGGTTTGTGGGGTACCAAGAGACCCAGTACTTC. It specifies CASSPPPGRGFVGYQETQYF.